A selection of T cell receptor beta chains follows, all from one sample in a study of control samples from healthy donors and cancer patients. TCRdb's table, derived via immunoSEQ multiplex PCR, lists solely in-frame clones and lacks some. This table has tens of thousands of clones, about 91% appearing once. The sample consisted of PBMCs. The receptor set was obtained from a middle-aged woman with head and neck cancer. Both conserved end residues are part of each CDR3.

TRBV18	TRBJ1-3	CASSRVFRGPGNTIYF
TRBV30	TRBJ1-4	CAWNDRSEKLFF
TRBV19	TRBJ1-5	CASSIRDSNQPQHF
TRBV25-1	TRBJ2-2	CASSVGGSETGELFF
TRBV27	TRBJ1-6	CASSLLAGGDYNSPLHF
TRBV30	TRBJ2-7	CAWSALGQGTYEQYF
TRBV11-2	TRBJ2-3	CASSLLPSGSTDTQYF
TRBV6-2/TRBV6-3	TRBJ2-6	CASSYALRSGANVLTF
TRBV29-1	TRBJ2-7	CSAAGGSYEQYF
TRBV6-5	TRBJ2-5	CASSLRGGVQETQYF
TRBV6-6	TRBJ2-7	CASSYSETGVLF
TRBV12-3/TRBV12-4	TRBJ1-1	CASSDRGLEAFF
TRBV14	TRBJ2-2	CASSRGNTGELFF
TRBV5-4	TRBJ1-6	CASSLAGLNNSPLHF
TRBV10-3	TRBJ2-3	CAISESGTGATDTQYF
TRBV12-3/TRBV12-4	TRBJ2-7	CASSFRGREQYF
TRBV5-4	TRBJ2-5	CASSRGTGGRETQYF
TRBV6-5	TRBJ1-2	CASSQTRRGYTF
TRBV12-3/TRBV12-4	TRBJ1-1	CASSLWGDTEAFF
TRBV19	TRBJ1-2	CASGGRGLNYGYTF
TRBV20-1	TRBJ1-2	CSAGTGYGYTF
TRBV7-8	TRBJ1-2	CASSLASLYRDISYTF
TRBV28	TRBJ2-7	CASSFESYEQYF
TRBV5-4	TRBJ2-7	CASSSGTGTYEQYF
TRBV15	TRBJ2-1	CATSLPPPGRRNEQFF
TRBV5-1	TRBJ1-1	CASKGSGGETEAFF
TRBV3-1/TRBV3-2	TRBJ1-3	CASSQVNPGNTIYF
TRBV28	TRBJ2-1	CASSLRRHLSHNEQFF
TRBV3-1/TRBV3-2	TRBJ1-6	CASRPTGQSSYNSPLHF
TRBV20-1	TRBJ1-5	CSASKTGSGNQPQHF
TRBV6-1	TRBJ2-6	CASSEEGTGKLSGANVLTF
TRBV6-5	TRBJ2-7	CASSSSGLAGDEQYF
TRBV27	TRBJ2-1	CASSFGIDNEQFF
TRBV2	TRBJ1-6	CASSESQSSYNSPLHF
TRBV28	TRBJ1-4	CASRGQGFYTTNEKLFF
TRBV6-6	TRBJ1-2	CASTSPTGRNYGYTF
TRBV5-1	TRBJ2-5	CASRQGVGETQYF
TRBV11-2	TRBJ2-5	CASSLERVETQYF
TRBV6-1	TRBJ1-3	CASSERPTGNTIYF
TRBV6-5	TRBJ2-7	CASSYGSLRGSYEQYF
TRBV18	TRBJ2-1	CASSPPARTALSLGWNEQFF
TRBV30	TRBJ1-6	CAWSPGQGNSPLHF
TRBV18	TRBJ2-7	CASSQQGSEQYF
TRBV5-1	TRBJ1-5	CASSPGEKDQPQHF
TRBV6-6	TRBJ2-7	CASSYSGTSTYEQYF
TRBV5-1	TRBJ1-1	CASSWGTGPNTEAFF
TRBV6-1	TRBJ2-3	CASSDIAGGPDTQYF
TRBV6-1	TRBJ2-1	CASSEASSYNEQFF
TRBV7-3	TRBJ2-1	CASSLISGVGNEQFF
TRBV3-1/TRBV3-2	TRBJ2-5	CASSLGPLAGETQYF
TRBV7-2	TRBJ1-1	CASSLVGGGGGSFF
TRBV19	TRBJ2-3	CASGADTQYF
TRBV3-1/TRBV3-2	TRBJ1-4	CASSLSPPRTARHEKLFF
TRBV18	TRBJ2-7	CASSQRPAGSGEQYF
TRBV27	TRBJ2-7	CASSLVRGLGEQYF